The 2 T cell receptor beta chains presented below share a single source sample, sequenced in a study of blood T cells in healthy people across ages. Primed by a sample-barcoded 5' primer and a J-beta primer mix, a second PCR proceeded for roughly 7 to 11 cycles. MiXCR was run by TCRdb on the 5' RACE reads, yielding one entry per CDR3 protein. In the table there are about 280,000 distinct CDR3 sequences, 27% of which are singletons. Sequencing was carried out using blood. All receptors derive from a woman between 65 and 79 years old in good health.

This clonotype was counted a few times. For the CDR3, the DNA is TGCAGCGTCAAACCGGGACTAGCGGGAGTGGAGACCCAGTACTTC. It translates to CSVKPGLAGVETQYF. The genes are TRBV29-1 and TRBJ2-5, with TRBD2 identical over 14 bases. From germline, CDR1 is SQVTM and CDR2 ANQGSEA. The CDR3 has 15 amino acids. Germline trimming cut 6 bases from V and 5 bases from J; bases unmatched to any gene: 8.

A few counts support this clonotype. This chain connects TRBV19 to TRBJ2-4, with TRBD1 as a possible D gene (6 bases). The CDR3 is made up of 12 amino acids. V was cut by 5 bases and J by 12 bases, with 14 bases left in between. Germline V gives CDR1 LNHDA, CDR2 SQIVND (reference sequence). CDR3 sequence (DNA): TGTGCCAGTAGTGCCTCCGGGACACCTCAGTACTTC. Encoded protein: CASSASGTPQYF.